The rows below give T cell receptor beta chains drawn from one sample of a study of blood T cells in healthy people across ages. In TCRdb, the 5' RACE reads were re-called with MiXCR into one record per CDR3 protein. The sample contains hundreds of thousands of distinct CDR3 sequences, 25% of which appear only once. These data were also reused for a study on T cells of mothers and their children.

Sequencing used blood. The source is a boy aged 10-17 years in good health. The CDR3 runs from the conserved cysteine through the conserved F or W. The D gene is left open where the match is weak. Size is stated for part of the rows, as once, few or many counts, or as a class when the clone is expanded.

d_call clone_size j_call v_call cdr3_aa cdr3_nt
- few TRBJ1-1 TRBV6-1 CASGLSTGPLVTEAFF TGTGCCAGCGGGTTATCGACCGGGCCCTTGGTCACTGAAGCTTTCTTT
- few TRBJ1-4 TRBV7-2 CASSLVGAPNEKLFF TGTGCCAGCAGCTTAGTTGGGGCCCCTAATGAAAAACTGTTTTTT
- few TRBJ2-7 TRBV18 CASSPWGSVTYEQYF TGTGCCAGCTCACCATGGGGTTCGGTTACCTACGAGCAGTACTTC
- - TRBJ1-2 TRBV19 CASRVSSGYTF TGTGCCAGTAGGGTTTCGAGTGGCTACACCTTC
- - TRBJ1-1 TRBV12-3/TRBV12-4 CASSLRQATKGAFF TGTGCCAGCAGCTTGAGACAGGCAACTAAGGGAGCTTTCTTT
- few TRBJ1-4 TRBV29-1 CSVAPTGVINEKLFF TGCAGCGTTGCACCTACGGGGGTAATTAATGAAAAACTGTTTTTT
- - TRBJ2-1 TRBV27 CASSSWSGYNEQFF TGTGCCAGCAGTTCGTGGAGCGGATACAATGAGCAGTTCTTC
- few TRBJ2-3 TRBV24-1 CATSDFRGSTDTQYF TGTGCCACCAGTGATTTTAGGGGTAGCACAGATACGCAGTATTTT
TRBD2 - TRBJ2-1 TRBV7-9 CASGGPLTGGHPYDNEQFF TGTGCCAGCGGAGGCCCCTTGACGGGAGGTCACCCCTACGACAATGAGCAGTTCTTC
- few TRBJ2-3 TRBV12-3/TRBV12-4 CASSLRGGPVDTQYF TGTGCCAGCAGCCTAAGGGGGGGGCCAGTAGATACGCAGTATTTT
TRBD1 - TRBJ2-7 TRBV29-1 CSVEVRGSYPYEQYF TGCAGCGTTGAGGTCAGGGGGAGTTACCCCTACGAGCAGTACTTC
- - TRBJ2-3 TRBV9 CASSVGVSPDTQYF TGTGCCAGCAGCGTAGGCGTTTCCCCAGATACGCAGTATTTT
TRBD2 - TRBJ2-1 TRBV28 CASSSSGDSYNEQFF TGTGCCAGCAGTTCCAGCGGGGACTCCTACAATGAGCAGTTCTTC
- many TRBJ2-5 TRBV12-3/TRBV12-4 CASSLREERTQYF TGTGCCAGCAGTTTAAGAGAAGAACGGACCCAGTACTTC
- - TRBJ2-1 TRBV7-3 CASSLELEGEQFF TGTGCCAGCAGCTTAGAATTGGAGGGGGAGCAGTTCTTC
TRBD2 - TRBJ2-7 TRBV29-1 CSVEGTSSGSYEQYF TGCAGCGTTGAGGGGACTTCTAGCGGGTCCTACGAGCAGTACTTC
- - TRBJ1-4 TRBV7-2 CASSLDRFLATNEKLFF TGTGCCAGCAGCTTAGACAGGTTTTTAGCCACTAATGAAAAACTGTTTTTT
- few TRBJ2-5 TRBV3-1 CASSQEFRGEDQYF TGTGCCAGCAGCCAAGAGTTTCGGGGTGAGGACCAGTACTTC
TRBD1 - TRBJ1-1 TRBV5-1 CASSLSGQKNTEAFF TGCGCCAGCAGCTTATCGGGACAGAAGAACACTGAAGCTTTCTTT
TRBD2 few TRBJ2-5 TRBV5-1 CASSFIMTSGRETQYF TGCGCCAGCAGCTTTATCATGACTAGCGGGAGAGAGACCCAGTACTTC
- few TRBJ2-1 TRBV24-1 CATGTYNEQFF TGTGCCACGGGGACTTACAATGAGCAGTTCTTC
TRBD1 few TRBJ1-2 TRBV6-1 CASRFPGQGNGYTF TGTGCCAGCAGGTTCCCGGGACAGGGGAATGGCTACACCTTC